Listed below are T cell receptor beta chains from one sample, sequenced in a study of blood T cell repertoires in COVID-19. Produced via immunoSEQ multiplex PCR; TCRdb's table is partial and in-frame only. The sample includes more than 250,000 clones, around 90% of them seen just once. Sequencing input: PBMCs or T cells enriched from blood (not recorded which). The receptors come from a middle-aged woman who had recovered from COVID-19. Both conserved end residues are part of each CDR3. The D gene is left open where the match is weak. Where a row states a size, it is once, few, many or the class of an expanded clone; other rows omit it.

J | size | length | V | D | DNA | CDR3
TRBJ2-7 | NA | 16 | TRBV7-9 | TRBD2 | TGTGCCAGCAGCACCCGACTAGCGGAGAGCTCCTACGAGCAGTACTTC | CASSTRLAESSYEQYF
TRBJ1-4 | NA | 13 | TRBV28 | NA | TGTGCCAGCAGTTTGACAGGCTTTGAAAAACTGTTTTTT | CASSLTGFEKLFF
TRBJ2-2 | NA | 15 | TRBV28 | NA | TGTGCCAGCAGTTTATGGGGGCCTAACACCGGGGAGCTGTTTTTT | CASSLWGPNTGELFF
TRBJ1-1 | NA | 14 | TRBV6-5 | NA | TGTGCCAGCGTTCTGGCCCCCGCGGACACTGAAGCTTTCTTT | CASVLAPADTEAFF
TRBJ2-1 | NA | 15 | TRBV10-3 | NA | TGTGCCATCAAAGGGGAAGGTCCGCTAGGCGATGAGCAGTTCTTC | CAIKGEGPLGDEQFF
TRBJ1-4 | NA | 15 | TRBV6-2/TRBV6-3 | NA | TGTGCCAGCAGCCCATCGGAAGCGGCTAATGAAAAACTGTTTTTT | CASSPSEAANEKLFF
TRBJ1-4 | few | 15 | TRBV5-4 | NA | TGTGCCAGCAGCTTGGGGTCAGGGACTAATGAAAAACTGTTTTTT | CASSLGSGTNEKLFF
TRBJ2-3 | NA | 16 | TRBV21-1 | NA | TGTGCCAGCAGCAAATCGAAATCGGGGGGCACAGATACGCAGTATTTT | CASSKSKSGGTDTQYF
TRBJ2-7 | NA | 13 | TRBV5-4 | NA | TGTGCCAGCAGCTTGGAATTGAGGGACGAGCAGTACTTC | CASSLELRDEQYF
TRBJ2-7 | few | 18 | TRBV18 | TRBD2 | TGTGCCAGCTCACCACCGCTAGCGGGAGGGCCCGAATCCTACGAGCAGTACTTC | CASSPPLAGGPESYEQYF
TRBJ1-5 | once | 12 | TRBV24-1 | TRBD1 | TGTGCCACCAGTACAGGGGATCAGCCCCAGCATTTT | CATSTGDQPQHF
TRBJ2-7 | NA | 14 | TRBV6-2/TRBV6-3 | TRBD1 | TGTGCCAGCAGTTACTCGAGACAGGGCTACGAGCAGTACTTC | CASSYSRQGYEQYF
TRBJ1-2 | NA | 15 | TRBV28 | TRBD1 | TGTGCCAGCAACTCAGACAGGGATTCTTTGTGGGGCTACACCTTC | CASNSDRDSLWGYTF
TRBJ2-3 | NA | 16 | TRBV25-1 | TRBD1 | TGTGCCAGCAGTGAGCTTCCGGGACAGGGCACAGATACGCAGTATTTT | CASSELPGQGTDTQYF
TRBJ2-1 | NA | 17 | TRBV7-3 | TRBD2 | TGTGCCAGCAGCTTAAGAGCTAGCGGGAGCTCCTACAATGAGCAGTTCTTC | CASSLRASGSSYNEQFF
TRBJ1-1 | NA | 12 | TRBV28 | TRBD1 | TGTGCCACTATGGACAGGGACACTGAAGCTTTCTTT | CATMDRDTEAFF
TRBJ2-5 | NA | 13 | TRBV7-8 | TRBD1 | TGTGCCAGCAGCTTACAGGGGGTCGGGACCCAGTACTTC | CASSLQGVGTQYF
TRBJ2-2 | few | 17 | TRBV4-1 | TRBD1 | TGCGCCAGCAGCCACCGACAGGGGGCGACGAACACCGGGGAGCTGTTTTTT | CASSHRQGATNTGELFF
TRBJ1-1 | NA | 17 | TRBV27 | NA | TGTGCCAGCAGTTTAAGTCGCCAGGGTAGGCCGGGCACTGAAGCTTTCTTT | CASSLSRQGRPGTEAFF
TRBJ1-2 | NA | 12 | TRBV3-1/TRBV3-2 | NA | TGTGCCAGCAGCCAAAGCCAGGCAGGCTACACCTTC | CASSQSQAGYTF
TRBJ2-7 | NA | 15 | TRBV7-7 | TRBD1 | TGTGCTAGCAGCCCTGAACCGACAGGGGCGGGCGAGCAGTACTTC | CASSPEPTGAGEQYF
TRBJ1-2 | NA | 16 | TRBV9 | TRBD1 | TGTGCCAGCAGCCCCCTGCCCGGGGACAGATACTATGGCTACACCTTC | CASSPLPGDRYYGYTF
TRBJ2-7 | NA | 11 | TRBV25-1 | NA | TGTGCCAGCAGTGCCAGGTGGGAGCAGTACTTC | CASSARWEQYF
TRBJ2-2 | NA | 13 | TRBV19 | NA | TGTGCCAGTAGTATTAACTTCCCCGGGGAGCTGTTTTTT | CASSINFPGELFF
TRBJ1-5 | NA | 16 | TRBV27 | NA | TGTGCCAGCAGTTCGTCAACCAGGGGTGGCAATCAGCCCCAGCATTTT | CASSSSTRGGNQPQHF
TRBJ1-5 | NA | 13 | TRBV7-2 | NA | TGTGCCAGCAGCCAGGGGAACAATCAGCCCCAGCATTTT | CASSQGNNQPQHF
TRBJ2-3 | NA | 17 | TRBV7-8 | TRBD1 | TGTGCCAGCAGCTTAGTGGGGACAGGGGGGTTCACAGATACGCAGTATTTT | CASSLVGTGGFTDTQYF
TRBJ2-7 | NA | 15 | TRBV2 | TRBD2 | TGTGCCAGCAGTGAAGGGACTAGCGGGCACTACGAGCAGTACTTC | CASSEGTSGHYEQYF
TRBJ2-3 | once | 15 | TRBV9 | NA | TGTGCCAGCAGCCCCCGGACAGTGATTGCAGATACGCAGTATTTT | CASSPRTVIADTQYF
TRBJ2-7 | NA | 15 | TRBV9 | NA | TGTGCCAGCAGCGTAGCTAGCAGGGGCCCCTACGAGCAGTACTTC | CASSVASRGPYEQYF
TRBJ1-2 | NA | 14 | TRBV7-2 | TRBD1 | TGTGCCAGCAGCCTAGGGACAGGGGTGAATGGCTACACCTTC | CASSLGTGVNGYTF
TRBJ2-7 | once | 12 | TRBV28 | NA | TGTGCCAGCAGTTCCTCCCGAGACGAGCAGTACTTC | CASSSSRDEQYF
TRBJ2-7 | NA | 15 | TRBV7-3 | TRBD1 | TGTGCCAGCAGCTTAAGGGACAGGGGGCTGAACGAGCAGTACTTC | CASSLRDRGLNEQYF
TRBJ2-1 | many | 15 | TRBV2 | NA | TGTGCCAGCAGCGGCTCACACAGCTCCTACAATGAGCAGTTCTTC | CASSGSHSSYNEQFF
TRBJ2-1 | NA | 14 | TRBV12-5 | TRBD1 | TGTGCTAGTGGACCAACAGGGGCCTACAATGAGCAGTTCTTC | CASGPTGAYNEQFF
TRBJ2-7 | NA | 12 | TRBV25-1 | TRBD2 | TGTGCCAGCAGGGGGGGAGGGTACGAGCAGTACTTC | CASRGGGYEQYF
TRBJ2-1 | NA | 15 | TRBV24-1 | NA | TGTGCCACCAGTGAAGCGGAGGGCTCCTACAATGAGCAGTTCTTC | CATSEAEGSYNEQFF
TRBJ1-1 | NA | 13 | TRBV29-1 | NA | TGCAGCGTTGATCAGGGAGGCGACACTGAAGCTTTCTTT | CSVDQGGDTEAFF
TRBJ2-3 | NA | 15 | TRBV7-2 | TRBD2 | TGTGCCAGCAGCGTGACTAGCGGGTCGACAGATACGCAGTATTTT | CASSVTSGSTDTQYF
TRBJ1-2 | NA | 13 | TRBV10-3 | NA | TGTGCCATCAGTGAGTCGGGCGACTATGGCTACACCTTC | CAISESGDYGYTF
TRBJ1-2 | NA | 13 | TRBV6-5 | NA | TGTGCCAGCACCGCGCCGGGAGGAGGCGGCTACACCTTC | CASTAPGGGGYTF
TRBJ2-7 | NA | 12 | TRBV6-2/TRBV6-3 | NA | TGTGCCAGCAGTTACCGCCCAGTCGAGCAGTACTTC | CASSYRPVEQYF
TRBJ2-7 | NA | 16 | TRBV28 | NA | TGTGCCAGCAGTTCCCCCGGACAAGGACGTCCCTACGAGCAGTACTTC | CASSSPGQGRPYEQYF
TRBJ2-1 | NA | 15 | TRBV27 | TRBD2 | TGTGCCAGCAGTTTAGGTGGGAGGGCCTACAATGAGCAGTTCTTC | CASSLGGRAYNEQFF
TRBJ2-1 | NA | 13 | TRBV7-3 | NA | TGTGCCAGCAGCGCCTCAGGGGACAATGAGCAGTTCTTC | CASSASGDNEQFF
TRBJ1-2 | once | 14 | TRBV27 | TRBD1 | TGTGCCAGCGGGGACAGGGGGCTGGGCTATGGCTACACCTTC | CASGDRGLGYGYTF